This T cell receptor beta chain comes out of a study of T cell changes during pregnancy in multiple sclerosis. The method was immunoSEQ multiplex PCR; TCRdb's version includes in-frame clones alone and lacks a portion of them. Counted here are about 48,000 clones, 80% to 95% occurring once; the ten biggest clones make up roughly 0.85%. The V gene's germline CDR1 is SGHNT and CDR2 YYREEE (reference sequence). The V and J ends lost 0 bases and 8 bases respectively, with 9 bases between them. There are 13 residues in the CDR3. This chain links TRBV5-4 with TRBJ2-1; weak D call: TRBD2 (6 bases). The sample in question was CD4+ T cells from peripheral blood mononuclear cells, obtained in the second trimester of pregnancy. This sequence was found in a female donor in good health, enrolled as a control in a pregnancy study. The CDR3 sequence: CASSLVGGDEQFF. CDR3 coding DNA: TGTGCCAGCAGCTTGGTAGGAGGGGATGAGCAGTTCTTC. Combining the CDR3 with reference TRBV5-4 and TRBJ2-1 gives the whole variable domain ETGVTQSPTHLIKTRGQQVTLRCSSQSGHNTVSWYQQALGQGPQFIFQYYREEENGRGNFPPRFSGLQFPNYSSELNVNALELDDSALYLCASSLVGGDEQFFGPGTRLTVL.